This section outlines one T cell receptor beta chain sequence together with its context. This clonotype came up a few times. It has no known antigen specificity. No much larger clonotype is one base removed from it; base qualities were not supplied. TCR cDNA was synthesized by 5'RACE template switching, which introduced a universal primer site and unique molecular identifiers. Priming of cDNA synthesis was performed from both the TCR alpha and TCR beta constant segments. Libraries were amplified in two PCR steps, with sample barcodes and sequencing adapters added in the second step. Sequencing of libraries was done on Illumina HiSeq 2500 (2x100 bp) or NovaSeq (2x150 bp). Per the original workflow: Reads were demultiplexed and collapsed into UMI consensus sequences with MIGEC, and V(D)J alignment was performed with MiXCR. Clonotypes responding to the vaccine were identified with edgeR on replicate PBMC samples, with the criteria of FDR below 0.01 and a log2 fold change above 5 up to day 15. Each bulk clonotype was labeled CD4 or CD8 based on which sequenced repertoire, CD4 or CD8, contained the clonotype at higher abundance. The public sequencing data were trimmed at Q25 with fastp and processed into clonotypes with MiXCR by TCRdb, which kept only in-frame beta chains. Rows are combined by CDR3 protein, so each entry shows the most common genes and DNA. TCRdb's processing, not the authors' own work, is the source of the V and J calls. The sample records a few hundred thousand distinct CDR3 sequences, 6.7% of which are singletons. Around 1.1% of the sample belongs to the ten largest clones.

The CDR3 goes from the cysteine to the phenylalanine over 13 residues. Just CDR3 DNA is preserved here, 39 bases in frame from base 1. From a lookup of the germline V gene (reference sequence), CDR1 and CDR2 are DFQATT and SNEGSKA. Germline trimming amounts to 5 bases on V and 5 bases on J, with 8 as the count of junction bases outside the gene matches. The data were taken from a study of T cells after yellow fever vaccination (dated by TCRdb to about 2019). Regarding the study in general: The SMART-Seq v4 Ultra Low Input RNA kit was used to prepare libraries from fractions with low cell numbers. To track T-cell clones before and after primary and booster YFV17D yellow fever vaccination, bulk TCR alpha and beta repertoires were sequenced longitudinally. Two healthy male donors, one aged 18 to 30 and one aged 30 to 40 years, were included in the cohort. Blood was drawn at multiple timepoints before and after primary and secondary immunization, with bulk PBMC replicates and cell subsets isolated. Overall study results and their limits: Because the study included only two donors, the extent to which the findings can be generalized is limited. After the booster, most clones that had expanded after primary vaccination were detected again (around 97% of CD4 and around nine tenths of CD8), suggesting broad maintenance of memory. The secondary T-cell response was found to be weaker but faster than the primary response, with a peak reached on day 5 rather than on day 15. A small fraction of clonotypes showed up in both the CD4 and CD8 compartments, probably as a result of convergent recombination. Computational filtering was needed because FACS-sorted repertoires could contain abundant contaminating clonotypes from the bulk population.

The sample's treatment or condition label, in plain terms: live attenuated yellow fever vaccine strain. A standard Ficoll-Paque protocol was used to isolate PBMCs from peripheral blood. Dynabeads CD4 and CD8 positive selection kits were used to isolate the CD4 and CD8 T-cell fractions. TriZol was used to extract RNA from bulk PBMCs, from CD4 and CD8 fractions, and from dextramer-positive and dextramer-negative fractions. This clonotype was obtained from a man aged 30 to 39 who received the YFV17D yellow fever vaccine. Source: CD4+ T cells sorted from PBMCs, taken on the day of the yellow fever booster vaccination. This chain joins TRBV20-1 to TRBJ2-5, with 7 bases in between that match TRBD2. The DNA sequence reads TGCAGTGCTGGGCCCTCCGGGGGGGAGACCCAGTACTTC. Translated, it gives CSAGPSGGETQYF.